The next 3 T cell receptor beta chains were all read from a single sample in a study of CD8+ T cells in alopecia areata. Treatment in this sample: oral pan-JAK inhibitor, 5-10 mg twice daily. RNA was extracted and reverse transcribed into cDNA as the sequencing template. Measured with immunoSEQ multiplex PCR; TCRdb has only the in-frame clones, and not every one. The table records roughly 210,000 clones, approximately 40% of them present only once. Here the sequenced sample was CD4+ T cells sorted from blood, taken between weeks 36 and 40, from a patient treated with tofacitinib. Every receptor here comes from a human donor with alopecia areata.

The rearrangement uses TRBV19 and TRBJ2-2; D gene unclear. With 7 bases removed from V and 0 bases from J, the gap between germline ends came to 9 bases. The CDR3 extends over 14 amino acids. Germline values: CDR1 LNHDA, CDR2 SQIVND (reference sequence). The CDR3 is CASKSGANTGELFF. As DNA, the CDR3 is TGTGCCAGTAAGTCCGGCGCGAACACCGGGGAGCTGTTTTTT.

The chain uses TRBV7-2 and TRBJ2-3; no clear D gene. CDR1 is SGHTA and CDR2 is FQGNSA in the germline V gene. The ends were cut back, 2 bases at V and 3 bases at J, with 6 bases in the middle. CDR3 size: 13 residues. CDR3 residues: CASSLSTTDTQYF. CDR3 bases: TGTGCCAGCAGCTTATCGACTACAGATACGCAGTATTTT.

In its sample, this clone was seen many times. V is TRBV7-2 and J is TRBJ2-5; TRBD2 is a possible D gene (6 bases). This CDR3 is 13 amino acids long. The ends were cut back, 6 bases at V and 4 bases at J, with 12 bases in the middle. Germline-derived CDR1 and CDR2 are SGHTA and FQGNSA. The CDR3: CASSARRGETQYF. CDR3 nucleotides: TGTGCCAGCAGTGCCCGGAGGGGAGAGACCCAGTACTTC.